The clone carrying this T cell receptor (beta chain) has only a few counts. This entry comes from a study of CD8+ T cells in alopecia areata. RNA extraction was followed by reverse transcription into cDNA, which acted as the sequencing template. Profiled with immunoSEQ multiplex PCR; TCRdb holds only in-frame clones, not every one. Of roughly 35,000 clones in the sample, approximately 58% were seen once. The germline V gene encodes CDR1 MGHDK and CDR2 SYGVNS. The CDR3 runs 16 residues. V shed 1 base and J 6 bases; nucleotides not matched to a gene: 12. Input material: NKG2D-high CD8+ T cells sorted from blood. This clonotype was obtained from a human donor with alopecia areata. The chain employs TRBV25-1 and TRBJ2-7; 7 bases are a match to TRBD2. CDR3 residues: CASSEFAGEAAVEQYF. In nucleotides, the CDR3 is TGTGCCAGCAGTGAATTTGCGGGGGAAGCGGCCGTCGAGCAGTACTTC.